This is a list of T cell receptor beta chains from one sample in a study of shared clonotypes between healthy human individuals. Sequencing was performed with immunoSEQ multiplex PCR; in TCRdb, only in-frame clones are kept and a portion is missing. In the table there are 2 million to 3 million clones, roughly 93% of which are singletons. The specimen was naive CD4+ T cells from PBMCs. These receptors originate from a man between 18 and 35 years old in good health. Some clones in this sample may be carry-over from other donors' samples. CDR3s include the opening cysteine and the closing phenylalanine or tryptophan. D genes are given only for firm matches. Clone size is stated in some rows and not others, as once, few, many or a class when expanded.

v_gene,abundance,d_gene,j_gene,CDR3nt,CDR3aa
TRBV30,once,.,TRBJ1-5,TGTGCCTGGAGGCCCCCGGGGAAGCCCCAGCATTTT,CAWRPPGKPQHF
TRBV6-6,.,.,TRBJ1-5,TGTGCCAGCAAGGCCCGGACAGGCAATCAGCCCCAGCATTTT,CASKARTGNQPQHF
TRBV4-2,.,TRBD1,TRBJ1-2,TGTGCCAGCAGCCAGCTTCGTCCGGGACAGGGGGCCTATGGCTACACCTTC,CASSQLRPGQGAYGYTF
TRBV5-6,.,.,TRBJ2-6,TGTGCCAGCAGCTTGGGAGGGAGTGGGGCCAACGTCCTGACTTTC,CASSLGGSGANVLTF
TRBV5-6,.,TRBD2,TRBJ2-3,TGTGCCAGCAGCTTAGGTCTAGCGGGAGTGACAGATACGCAGTATTTT,CASSLGLAGVTDTQYF
TRBV5-4,.,.,TRBJ2-2,TGTGCCAGCAGCTTGAGACCCCAGGGCTCGAACACCGGGGAGCTGTTTTTT,CASSLRPQGSNTGELFF
TRBV6-6,.,TRBD2,TRBJ2-2,TGTGCCAGCAGTACTATAGCGGGAGGGGATACCGGGGAGCTGTTTTTT,CASSTIAGGDTGELFF
TRBV5-1,.,.,TRBJ2-5,TGCGCCAGCAGCTACCCTTCGGAGACCCAGTACTTC,CASSYPSETQYF
TRBV10-3,.,TRBD1,TRBJ1-2,TGTGCCATCAGTGAGTCGATGCAGGGGGCGGGCGGCTACACCTTC,CAISESMQGAGGYTF
TRBV6-1,.,.,TRBJ1-2,TGTGCCAGCAGTGAAAACAACTATGGCTACACCTTC,CASSENNYGYTF
TRBV5-1,.,.,TRBJ2-5,TGCGCCAGCAGCATGGACAGCGCCAAAGGGGTGACCCAGTACTTC,CASSMDSAKGVTQYF
TRBV7-3,.,TRBD1,TRBJ1-1,TGTGCCAGCAGCGCGGACAGGGGGAAAGCTTTCTTT,CASSADRGKAFF
TRBV6-5,.,TRBD1,TRBJ2-3,TGTGCCAGCAGACAACCGACAGGGGATACGCAGTATTTT,CASRQPTGDTQYF
TRBV6-5,.,TRBD2,TRBJ2-3,TGTGCCAGCAGTTACTTTTCGGCAAGGGAGGGAGATACGCAGTATTTT,CASSYFSAREGDTQYF
TRBV7-8,.,TRBD2,TRBJ2-3,TGTGCCAGCAGCGCCACACTAGCGGGCACAGATACGCAGTATTTT,CASSATLAGTDTQYF
TRBV19,.,.,TRBJ1-4,TGTGCCAGTAGTAGCATTGGGGAGGAAGAAAAACTGTTTTTT,CASSSIGEEEKLFF
TRBV28,.,.,TRBJ1-3,TGTGCCAGCAGACCCGAAGGAGGCACAGGAAACACCATATATTTT,CASRPEGGTGNTIYF
TRBV5-1,.,TRBD1,TRBJ2-1,TGCGCCAGCAGCCCCGGGACAGGGAGGAATGAGCAGTTCTTC,CASSPGTGRNEQFF
TRBV7-6,.,.,TRBJ2-1,TGTGCCAGCAGCTTGGGGGTATTGTACAATGAGCAGTTCTTC,CASSLGVLYNEQFF
TRBV5-1,.,.,TRBJ2-7,TGCGCCAGCAGCTTGTCGGGAACCACCTACGAGCAGTACTTC,CASSLSGTTYEQYF
TRBV18,.,TRBD1,TRBJ1-5,TGTGCCAGCTCACCAGGGACAGGCGCTAATCAGCCCCAGCATTTT,CASSPGTGANQPQHF
TRBV5-1,once,.,TRBJ2-7,TGCGCCAGCAGCTTGGATAACTCCTACGAGCAGTACTTC,CASSLDNSYEQYF
TRBV10-3,.,.,TRBJ1-1,TGTGCCATCAGTCAGCAAATTATGGTGAACACTGAAGCTTTCTTT,CAISQQIMVNTEAFF